The rows below give T cell receptor beta chains drawn from one sample of a study of shared clonotypes between healthy human individuals. Clones were read by immunoSEQ multiplex PCR, and TCRdb kept only the in-frame ones, dropping some. The sample has some 320,000 clones; more than 75% are singletons. The sample taken for sequencing was memory CD8+ T cells sorted from blood. The source is a man between 18 and 35 years old in good health. The CDR3 runs from the conserved cysteine through the conserved F or W.

length,V,CDR3
12,TRBV28,CASSFPRGEAFF
18,TRBV7-2,CASSPEPKLAGVKETQYF
15,TRBV5-1,CASSLVSGRKDTQYF
15,TRBV28,CASSLRTDDTGELFF
17,TRBV4-1,CASSQREGPDSSGELFF
14,TRBV6-1,CASRHGTTNQPQHF
14,TRBV2,CASSDGDWNQPQHF
12,TRBV29-1,CSAQQGNTEAFF
14,TRBV9,CASSVVWVNSPLHF
14,TRBV5-6,CASNFRDLTYEQYF
15,TRBV4-2,CASSQDVPSRETQYF
15,TRBV5-4,CASSRTGWEDEKLFF
12,TRBV7-9,CASSARGDEQYF
15,TRBV4-1,CASSQAHQTGFEQYF
13,TRBV19,CASSWTGRSEQYF
14,TRBV30,CAPGQERGDTEAFF
13,TRBV29-1,CSVEDGRRETQYF
17,TRBV25-1,CASSESPELGWAGELFF
11,TRBV20-1,CSASEGGLKFF
16,TRBV6-5,CASSYSGTGLSYEQYF